The rows below give T cell receptor beta chains drawn from one sample of a study of early T cells in non-severe SARS-CoV-2 infection. In TCRdb, the 5' RACE reads were re-called with MiXCR into one record per CDR3 protein. The table records 81,000 or so distinct CDR3 sequences, 12% of them present only once. Sequenced material: whole blood. The receptor set was obtained from an adult who was a healthcare worker with PCR-confirmed SARS-CoV-2 infection or an uninfected control (not recorded which). CDR3s include the opening cysteine and the closing phenylalanine or tryptophan. The D gene is left open where the match is weak. Some rows have no size entry. The others give once, few or many, or a class for an expanded clone.

D	size	V	J	CDR3
.	.	TRBV25-1	TRBJ2-3	CASSEGASTDTQYF
TRBD2	.	TRBV5-1	TRBJ2-5	CASSAGTREETQYF
TRBD2	.	TRBV7-7	TRBJ2-3	CASSLTSGRDLYF
.	few	TRBV12-3/TRBV12-4	TRBJ2-2	CASSLISSGGNTGELFF
TRBD2	few	TRBV19	TRBJ2-7	CARDPGAGVRHEQYF
.	.	TRBV20-1	TRBJ2-2	CSARAMDNPNTGELFF
TRBD1	few	TRBV20-1	TRBJ1-1	CSARQGRIVTEAFF
TRBD2	few	TRBV28	TRBJ2-7	CASSLAVGGLAPDEQYF
TRBD2	.	TRBV29-1	TRBJ2-3	CSADTSGRSDTQYF
TRBD2	few	TRBV28	TRBJ2-3	CASSPLGGRAGTDTQYF
.	many	TRBV18	TRBJ2-1	CASSPAGSGMGNEQFF
.	many	TRBV20-1	TRBJ2-2	CSARRDTDTGELFF
.	.	TRBV4-1	TRBJ2-7	CASSQGRNYEQYF
TRBD2	many	TRBV7-8	TRBJ2-2	CASSTRAGAAGELFF
.	.	TRBV24-1	TRBJ2-1	CATAFSGQHNEQFF
.	few	TRBV9	TRBJ1-3	CASSVGGNTIYF
.	many	TRBV11-2	TRBJ2-7	CASSLTRNEQYF
.	.	TRBV18	TRBJ2-3	CASSPPGTHRDTQYF
TRBD1	many	TRBV27	TRBJ1-1	CASSSNRGDTEAFF
.	few	TRBV20-1	TRBJ1-2	CSPTPAGIYGYTF
TRBD2	few	TRBV20-1	TRBJ2-3	CSARVAGGGGTQYF
.	many	TRBV6-1	TRBJ1-5	CASSVQGRQPQHF
TRBD1	many	TRBV18	TRBJ2-1	CASSPETGVAGLGQFF
TRBD1	few	TRBV6-5	TRBJ1-2	CASSYGQGQGGYTF
.	many	TRBV27	TRBJ2-1	CASTEVAGSYNEQFF
.	few	TRBV2	TRBJ2-5	CASAPTGMTQYF
.	few	TRBV11-2	TRBJ1-1	CASSSYSSGRAEAFF
.	few	TRBV6-2/TRBV6-3	TRBJ2-1	CASKYMGEQFF
TRBD2	few	TRBV6-4	TRBJ2-1	CASSDSMTSGKFNEQFF
.	few	TRBV29-1	TRBJ2-3	CSVVSSTDTQYF
TRBD1	few	TRBV7-2	TRBJ2-3	CASSLGGQGGTDTQYF
.	many	TRBV28	TRBJ2-7	CASSLTGIGEQYF
.	few	TRBV5-6	TRBJ2-7	CASSPRSGTVTYEQYF
TRBD2	medium-sized	TRBV7-3	TRBJ2-1	CASSLLAGGPDEQFF
TRBD2	.	TRBV18	TRBJ2-7	CASSRDVSSGSSYEQYF
.	.	TRBV7-6	TRBJ2-7	CASSPGGPSFFFYEQYF
.	.	TRBV18	TRBJ1-1	CASSPPGHPGGTEAFF
TRBD1	few	TRBV7-9	TRBJ2-7	CASLQGWTGSYEQYF
TRBD2	.	TRBV10-3	TRBJ2-7	CAISASGGSDTYEQYF
TRBD1	many	TRBV29-1	TRBJ2-7	CSVETGTAYEQYF
.	many	TRBV12-3/TRBV12-4	TRBJ2-3	CASKPSFDTQYF
TRBD1	.	TRBV7-3	TRBJ2-2	CASSLRGTGGTGELFF
.	.	TRBV30	TRBJ2-7	CAWSAGPAGEQYF
TRBD1	.	TRBV29-1	TRBJ2-1	CSVFTGGRYNEQFF
.	.	TRBV28	TRBJ2-5	CASSLPPRETQYF
TRBD1	few	TRBV10-3	TRBJ1-4	CAISRQGGNEKLFF